This T cell receptor (beta chain) came from a study of blood T cell repertoires in COVID-19. The overall study: T cells, B-cell-depleted T cells, or PBMCs provided the cDNA or gDNA that served as material.

Sequencing used immunoSEQ multiplex PCR; TCRdb keeps in-frame clones, though not all of them. Seen here are under 350,000 clones, about 90% observed once, and the top ten hold under 2.5%. Recovered Cohort 3 donors showed two negative PCRs, clearance, or symptom resolution. Note on this clone: Other nucleotide sequences from this sample produce the same CDR3.

Trimming pared 5 bases from V and 2 bases from J, leaving 12 bases between. The CDR3 has 14 amino acids. The germline V gene has CDR1 SGHNT and CDR2 YENEEA. Sample: PBMCs or T cells enriched from blood (not recorded which). The chain recombines TRBV11-3 with TRBJ1-1, with D perhaps matching TRBD1 (5 bases). The receptor comes from a woman in her sixties who had recovered from COVID-19. The CDR3 reads CASSLGQSNTEAFF. The CDR3, as DNA: TGTGCCAGCAGCCTGGGGCAGAGTAACACTGAAGCTTTCTTT.